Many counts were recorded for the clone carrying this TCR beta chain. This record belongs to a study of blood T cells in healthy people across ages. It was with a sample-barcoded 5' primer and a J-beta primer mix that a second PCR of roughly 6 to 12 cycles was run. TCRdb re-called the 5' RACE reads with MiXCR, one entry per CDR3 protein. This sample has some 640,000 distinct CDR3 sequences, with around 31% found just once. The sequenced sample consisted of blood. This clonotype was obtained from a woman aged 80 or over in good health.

In nucleotides, the CDR3 is TGTGCCACTGGGACCTCCACAGATACGCAGTATTTT. It specifies CATGTSTDTQYF. The rearrangement uses TRBV10-3 and TRBJ2-3; D assignment may be TRBD1 or TRBD2 (5 bases each). In germline, CDR1 is ENHRY, CDR2 SYGVKD. The V gene lost 10 bases and the J gene lost 2 bases, with 10 bases spanning the gap. The CDR3 loop spans 12 amino acids.